Below, 9 T cell receptor beta chains from the same sample are listed, as sequenced in a study of cytomegalovirus exposure and HLA in healthy donors. Both 60 Vbeta primers and 13 Jbeta primers went into the PCR. This table comes from immunoSEQ multiplex PCR, and its TCRdb copy is limited to in-frame clones, with some not included. The top ten clones hold 1% to 1.5% of a sample with some 200,000 clones, 9.5% of them seen once. The specimen was PBMCs. These receptors were collected from a woman aged 30 to 39 in good health and CMV-seropositive.

A few counts support this clone. The gene calls are TRBV27 and TRBJ2-2; 7 bases fit TRBD2. The CDR3 runs 14 residues. V dropped 7 bases and J dropped 2; count of bases not matched to a gene: 4. Per the germline V gene, CDR1 is MNHEY and CDR2 is SMNVEV (reference sequence). DNA of the CDR3: TGTGCCAGCACCCAGGGACTAAACACCGGGGAGCTGTTTTTT. Translating gives CASTQGLNTGELFF.

This clone has just a few counts. J is TRBJ2-3 and V is TRBV5-5; the match to TRBD2 covers 13 bases. The CDR3 is 16 amino acids. Germline V lookup: CDR1 SGHKS, CDR2 YYEKEE (reference sequence). Germline trimming cut 5 bases from V and 2 bases from J; bases unmatched to any gene: 5. For the CDR3, the DNA is TGTGCCAGCAGGGGACTAGCGGGGAGGACCACAGATACGCAGTATTTT. It translates to CASRGLAGRTTDTQYF.

There are a few counts of this clone. The V call is TRBV2, the J call TRBJ2-6; 8 nucleotides match TRBD1. This CDR3 is 17 amino acids long. CDR1 is SNHLY and CDR2 is FYNNEI in the germline V gene. Germline trimming cut 11 bases from V and 3 bases from J; bases unmatched to any gene: 15. CDR3 nucleotide sequence: TGTGCCTTCCAAGGACAGGGTCTAGTTGGTGGGGCCAACGTCCTGACTTTC. It codes for CAFQGQGLVGGANVLTF.

This clone was seen a handful of times. The rearrangement links TRBV4-2 to TRBJ2-7, with D possibly being TRBD2 (6 bases). Germline CDR1 and CDR2: LGHNA and YNFKEQ. Trimming took 1 base from V and 2 from J, leaving 15 bases between them. This CDR3 region has 16 residues. This CDR3 is CASSQVGRRAPYEQYF. CDR3 bases: TGTGCCAGCAGCCAAGTTGGCAGGAGGGCCCCCTACGAGCAGTACTTC.

This clone was seen more than once but under ten times. The chain employs TRBV23-1 and TRBJ1-5, with 8 positions matching TRBD1. TRBV23-1 is designated an ORF whose function remains uncertain. CDR3 length: 15 residues. V was clipped by 6 bases and J by 4 bases; unmatched bases: 8. CDR3 region: CASRETGEGNQPQHF. CDR3 nucleotide sequence: TGCGCCAGCAGAGAGACAGGGGAAGGGAATCAGCCCCAGCATTTT.

This rearrangement joins TRBV10-1 to TRBJ2-5, with D possibly matching TRBD2 (5 bases). In germline, CDR1 is WNHNN, CDR2 SYGVQD (reference sequence). The ends were cut back, 5 bases at V and 2 bases at J, with 9 bases in the middle. The CDR3 is made up of 13 amino acids. CDR3 in DNA: TGCGCCAGCAGTCCCGGGAAGCAAGAGACCCAGTACTTC. Translation: CASSPGKQETQYF.

This chain joins TRBV11-2 and TRBJ2-5; TRBD1 is a possible D gene (5 bases). V was cut by 5 bases and J by 3 bases, with 13 bases left in between. CDR3 length: 14 residues. The germline V gene has CDR1 SGHAT and CDR2 FQNNGV. The CDR3 sequence: CASSPRAGKETQYF. DNA for the CDR3: TGTGCCAGCAGCCCAAGGGCAGGGAAAGAGACCCAGTACTTC. Full variable domain (outside the CDR3, taken from reference TRBV11-2 and TRBJ2-5): EAGVAQSPRYKIIEKRQSVAFWCNPISGHATLYWYQQILGQGPKLLIQFQNNGVVDDSQLPKDRFSAERLKGVDSTLKIQPAKLEDSAVYLCASSPRAGKETQYFGPGTRLLVL.

The chain has TRBV4-1 and TRBJ2-7; 9 bases agree with TRBD1. CDR1 and CDR2 (germline): MGHRA, YSYEKL. The CDR3 is 18 residues long. V lost 1 base to trimming and J lost 2 bases; unmatched junction nucleotides: 12. CDR3 DNA sequence: TGCGCCAGCAGCCAAGCTACACAGGGGGCCTCGGGGGCCTACGAGCAGTACTTC. Translating gives CASSQATQGASGAYEQYF.

This rearrangement joins TRBV19 to TRBJ2-3; the D is unclear. CDR3 length equals 16 residues. V was cut by 0 bases and J by 1 base, with 11 bases left in between. Per the germline V gene, CDR1 is LNHDA and CDR2 is SQIVND (reference sequence). CDR3 residues: CASSIETWARTDTQYF. The CDR3 DNA reads as TGTGCCAGTAGTATAGAGACCTGGGCCCGCACAGATACGCAGTATTTT.